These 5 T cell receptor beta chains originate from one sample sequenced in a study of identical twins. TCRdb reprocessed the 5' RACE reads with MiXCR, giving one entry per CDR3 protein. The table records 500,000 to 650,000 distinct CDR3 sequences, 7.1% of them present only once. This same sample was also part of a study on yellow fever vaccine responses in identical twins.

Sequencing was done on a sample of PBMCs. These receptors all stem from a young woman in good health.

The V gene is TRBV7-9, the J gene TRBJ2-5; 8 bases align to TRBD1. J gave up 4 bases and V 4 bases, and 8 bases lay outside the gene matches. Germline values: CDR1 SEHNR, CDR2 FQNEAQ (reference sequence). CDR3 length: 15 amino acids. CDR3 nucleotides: TGTGCCAGCAGCTCCTTGACAGGGGCCTTAGAGACCCAGTACTTC. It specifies CASSSLTGALETQYF.

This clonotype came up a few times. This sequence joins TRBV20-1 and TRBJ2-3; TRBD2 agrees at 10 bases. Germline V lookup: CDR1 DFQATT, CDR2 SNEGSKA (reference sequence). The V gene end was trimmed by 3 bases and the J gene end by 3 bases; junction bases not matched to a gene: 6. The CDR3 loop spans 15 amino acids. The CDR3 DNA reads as TGCAGTGCTAGGGCCGGGACTAGCGCTACAGATACGCAGTATTTT. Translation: CSARAGTSATDTQYF.

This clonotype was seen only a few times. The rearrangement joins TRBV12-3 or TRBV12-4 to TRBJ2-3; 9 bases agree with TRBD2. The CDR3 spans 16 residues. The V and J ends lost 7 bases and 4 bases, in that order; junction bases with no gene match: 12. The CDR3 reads CASTDSLAGEPDTQYF. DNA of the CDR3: TGTGCCAGCACCGATTCCTTAGCGGGAGAGCCAGATACGCAGTATTTT.

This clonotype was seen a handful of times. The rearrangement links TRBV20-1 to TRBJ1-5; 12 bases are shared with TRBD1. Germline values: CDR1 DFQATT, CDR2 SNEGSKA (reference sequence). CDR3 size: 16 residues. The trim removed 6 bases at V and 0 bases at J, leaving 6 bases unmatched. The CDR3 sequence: CSASGTGGSSNQPQHF. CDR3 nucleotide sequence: TGCAGTGCCAGCGGGACAGGGGGCAGTAGCAATCAGCCCCAGCATTTT.

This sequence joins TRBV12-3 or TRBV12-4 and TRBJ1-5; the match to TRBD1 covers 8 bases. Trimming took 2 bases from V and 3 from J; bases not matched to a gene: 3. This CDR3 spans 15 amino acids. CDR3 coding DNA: TGTGCCAGCAGTTTATGGGACAGGAACAATCAGCCCCAGCATTTT. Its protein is CASSLWDRNNQPQHF.